This T cell receptor beta chain came from a study of blood T cell repertoires in COVID-19. Per germline, CDR1 SEHNR and CDR2 FQNEAQ (reference sequence). This CDR3 comprises 16 residues. Trimming took 1 base from V and 0 from J, leaving 10 bases between them. The protocol was immunoSEQ multiplex PCR, while the TCRdb copy is restricted to in-frame clones and leaves out a portion. This table holds under 200,000 clones, about 89% found once. The age range of participants was about 18 to 89 years, with residence in about 25 US areas. This clone was seen once. Material for sequencing was PBMCs or T cells enriched from blood (not recorded which). The clonotype was recovered from a young woman who had recovered from COVID-19. The chain is built from TRBV7-9 and TRBJ2-1; perhaps TRBD2 as D (6 bases). CDR3 nucleotide sequence: TGTGCCAGCAGCTTAGTACGGGGACTCTCCTACAATGAGCAGTTCTTC. Protein product: CASSLVRGLSYNEQFF.